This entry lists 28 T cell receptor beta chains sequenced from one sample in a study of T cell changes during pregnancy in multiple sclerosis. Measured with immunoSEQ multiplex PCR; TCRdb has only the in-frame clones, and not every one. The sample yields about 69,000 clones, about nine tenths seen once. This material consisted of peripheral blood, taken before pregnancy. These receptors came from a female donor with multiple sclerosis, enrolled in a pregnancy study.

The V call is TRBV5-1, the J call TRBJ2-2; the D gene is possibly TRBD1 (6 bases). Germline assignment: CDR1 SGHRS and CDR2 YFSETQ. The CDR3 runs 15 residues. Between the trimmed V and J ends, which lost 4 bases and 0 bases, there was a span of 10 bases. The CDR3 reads CASSNGQTNTGELFF. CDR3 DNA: TGCGCCAGCAGCAACGGACAGACGAACACCGGGGAGCTGTTTTTT.

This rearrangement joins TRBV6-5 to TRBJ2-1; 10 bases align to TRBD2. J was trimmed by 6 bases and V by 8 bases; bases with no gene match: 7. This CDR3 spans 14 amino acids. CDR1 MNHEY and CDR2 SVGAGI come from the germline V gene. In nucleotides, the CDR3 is TGTGCCAGCTTCCGTAGCGGGGGGACCAATGAGCAGTTCTTC. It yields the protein CASFRSGGTNEQFF.

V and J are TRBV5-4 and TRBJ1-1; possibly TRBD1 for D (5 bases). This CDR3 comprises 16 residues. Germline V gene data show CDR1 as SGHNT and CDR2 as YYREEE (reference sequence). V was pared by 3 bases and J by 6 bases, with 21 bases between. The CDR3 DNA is TGTGCCAGCAGCTCAGGCGGGGGAAAGTGGAGGGCTGAAGCTTTCTTT. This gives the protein CASSSGGGKWRAEAFF.

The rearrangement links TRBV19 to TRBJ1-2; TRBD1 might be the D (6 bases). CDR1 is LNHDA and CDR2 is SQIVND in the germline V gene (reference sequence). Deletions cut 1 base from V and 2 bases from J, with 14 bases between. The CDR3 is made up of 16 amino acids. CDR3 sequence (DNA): TGTGCCAGTAGTATAGGCTCCCGGACAGAGAACTATGGCTACACCTTC. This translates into CASSIGSRTENYGYTF.

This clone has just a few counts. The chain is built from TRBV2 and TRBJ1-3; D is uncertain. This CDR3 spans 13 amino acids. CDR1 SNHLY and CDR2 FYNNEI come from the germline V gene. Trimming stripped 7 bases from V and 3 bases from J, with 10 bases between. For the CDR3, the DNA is TGTGCCAGCACGGCGGACTTTGGAAACACCATATATTTT. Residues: CASTADFGNTIYF.

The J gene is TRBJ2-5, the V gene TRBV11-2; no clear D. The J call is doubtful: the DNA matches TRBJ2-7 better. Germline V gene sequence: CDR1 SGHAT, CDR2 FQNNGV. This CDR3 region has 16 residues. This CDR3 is CASSLDPQAVFYEQYF. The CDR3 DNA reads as TGTGCCAGCAGCTTAGACCCTCAGGCAGTTTTCTACGAGCAGTACTTC.

CDR3 nucleotide sequence: TGTGCCAGCAGTGACTCAGGGGGTGGTCCCGGCTACACCTTC. Translated: CASSDSGGGPGYTF. The rearrangement uses TRBV6-4 and TRBJ1-2; D possibly corresponds to TRBD1 (6 bases). CDR3 length equals 14 residues. Germline CDR1 and CDR2: MRHNA and SNTAGT. V lost 0 bases and J lost 8, with 13 bases in between.

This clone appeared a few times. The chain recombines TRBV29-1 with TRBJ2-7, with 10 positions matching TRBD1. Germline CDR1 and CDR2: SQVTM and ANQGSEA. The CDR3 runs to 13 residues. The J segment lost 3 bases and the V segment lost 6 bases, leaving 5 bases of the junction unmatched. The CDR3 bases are TGCAGCGTACCGGGACAGGGGAACTACGAGCAGTACTTC. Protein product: CSVPGQGNYEQYF.

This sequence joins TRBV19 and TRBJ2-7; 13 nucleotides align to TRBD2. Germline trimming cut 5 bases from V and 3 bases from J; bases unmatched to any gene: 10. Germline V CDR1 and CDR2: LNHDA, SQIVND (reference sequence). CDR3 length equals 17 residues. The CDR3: CASSRLAGGGAHYEQYF. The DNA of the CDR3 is TGTGCCAGTAGTCGACTAGCGGGAGGAGGGGCTCACTACGAGCAGTACTTC.

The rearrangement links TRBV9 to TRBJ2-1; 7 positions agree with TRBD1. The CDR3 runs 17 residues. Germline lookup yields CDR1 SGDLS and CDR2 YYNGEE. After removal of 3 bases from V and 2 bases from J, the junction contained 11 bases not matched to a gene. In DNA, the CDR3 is TGTGCCAGCAGCGCAACCCGGACAGGCTTACCCTACAATGAGCAGTTCTTC. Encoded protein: CASSATRTGLPYNEQFF.

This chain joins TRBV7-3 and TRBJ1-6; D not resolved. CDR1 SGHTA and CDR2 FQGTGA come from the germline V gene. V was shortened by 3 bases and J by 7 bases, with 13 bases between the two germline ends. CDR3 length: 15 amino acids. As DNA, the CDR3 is TGTGCCAGCAGCTTTCGCTTCGGGGAAAATTCACCCCTCCACTTT. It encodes CASSFRFGENSPLHF.

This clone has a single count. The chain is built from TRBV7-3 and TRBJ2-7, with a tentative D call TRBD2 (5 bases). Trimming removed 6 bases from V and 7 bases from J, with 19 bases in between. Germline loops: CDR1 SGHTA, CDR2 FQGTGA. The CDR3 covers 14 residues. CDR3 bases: TGTGCCAGCAGGGCCCAACCGGGATCGGCGGAGCAGTACTTC. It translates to CASRAQPGSAEQYF.

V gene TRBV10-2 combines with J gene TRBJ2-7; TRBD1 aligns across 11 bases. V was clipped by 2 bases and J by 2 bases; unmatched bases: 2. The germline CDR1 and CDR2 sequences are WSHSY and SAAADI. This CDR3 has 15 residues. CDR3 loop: CASSEPGQGAYEQYF. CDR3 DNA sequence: TGCGCCAGCAGTGAGCCGGGACAGGGGGCCTACGAGCAGTACTTC.

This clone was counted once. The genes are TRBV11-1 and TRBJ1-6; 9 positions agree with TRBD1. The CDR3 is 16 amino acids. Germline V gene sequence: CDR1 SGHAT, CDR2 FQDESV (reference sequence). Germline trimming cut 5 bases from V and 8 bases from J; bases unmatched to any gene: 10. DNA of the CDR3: TGTGCCAGCAGCCAAACTCCGACAGGGGGGCATTCACCCCTCCACTTT. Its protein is CASSQTPTGGHSPLHF.

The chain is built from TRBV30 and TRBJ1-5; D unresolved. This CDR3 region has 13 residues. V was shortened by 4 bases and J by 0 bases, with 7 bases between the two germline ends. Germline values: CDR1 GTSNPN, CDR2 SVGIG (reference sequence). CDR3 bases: TGTGCCTGGACCTCACATAGCAATCAGCCCCAGCATTTT. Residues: CAWTSHSNQPQHF.

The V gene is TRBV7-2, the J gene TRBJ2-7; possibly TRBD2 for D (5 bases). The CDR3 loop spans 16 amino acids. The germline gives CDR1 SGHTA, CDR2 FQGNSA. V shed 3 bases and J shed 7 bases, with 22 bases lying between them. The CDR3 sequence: CASSFVDQPGVGEQYF. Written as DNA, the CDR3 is TGTGCCAGCAGCTTCGTCGACCAACCCGGGGTCGGGGAGCAGTACTTC.

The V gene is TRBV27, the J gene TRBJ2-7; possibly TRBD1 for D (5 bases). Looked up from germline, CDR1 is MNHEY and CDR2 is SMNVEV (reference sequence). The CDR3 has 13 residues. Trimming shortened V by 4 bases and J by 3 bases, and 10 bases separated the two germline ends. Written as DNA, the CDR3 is TGTGCCAGCAGTTGGAAGGGGCGCTACGAGCAGTACTTC. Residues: CASSWKGRYEQYF.

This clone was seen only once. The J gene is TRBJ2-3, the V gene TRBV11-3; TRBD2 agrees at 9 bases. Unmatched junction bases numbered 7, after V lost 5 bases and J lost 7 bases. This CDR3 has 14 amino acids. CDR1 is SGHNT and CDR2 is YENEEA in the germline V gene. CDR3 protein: CASSHSGGRNTQYF. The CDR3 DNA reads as TGTGCCAGCAGCCATAGCGGGGGAAGGAATACGCAGTATTTT.

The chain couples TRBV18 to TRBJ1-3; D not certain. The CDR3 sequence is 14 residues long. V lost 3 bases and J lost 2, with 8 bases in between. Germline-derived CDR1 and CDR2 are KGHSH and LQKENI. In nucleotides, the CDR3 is TGTGCCAGCTCACCTAGGCGGGCTGGAAACACCATATATTTT. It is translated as CASSPRRAGNTIYF.

The DNA for the CDR3 is TGTGCCAGTCTTTCGGGACAGGGAGCTGGGGGGGCCAACGTCCTGACTTTC. It specifies CASLSGQGAGGANVLTF. The gene calls are TRBV28 and TRBJ2-6, with TRBD1 identical over 9 bases. This CDR3 region has 17 residues. The germline CDR1 and CDR2 sequences are MDHEN and SYDVKM. V lost 9 bases, J lost 4 bases, and 13 bases stayed unmatched.

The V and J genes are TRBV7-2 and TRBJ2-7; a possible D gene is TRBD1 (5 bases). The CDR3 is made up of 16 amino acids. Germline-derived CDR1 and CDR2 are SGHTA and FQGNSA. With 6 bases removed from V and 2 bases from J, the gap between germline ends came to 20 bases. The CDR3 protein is CASSPNGAALAYEQYF. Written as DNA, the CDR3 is TGTGCCAGCAGTCCTAATGGGGCGGCTCTCGCCTACGAGCAGTACTTC. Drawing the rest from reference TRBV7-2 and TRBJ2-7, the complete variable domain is GAGVSQSPSNKVTEKGKDVELRCDPISGHTALYWYRQSLGQGLEFLIYFQGNSAPDKSGLPSDRFSAERTGGSVSTLTIQRTQQEDSAVYLCASSPNGAALAYEQYFGPGTRLTVT.

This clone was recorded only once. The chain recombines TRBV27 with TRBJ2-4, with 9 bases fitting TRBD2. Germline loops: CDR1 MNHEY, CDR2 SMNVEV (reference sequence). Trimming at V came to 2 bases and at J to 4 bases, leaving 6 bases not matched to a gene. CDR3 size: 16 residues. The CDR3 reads CASSLAGGPRKNIQYF. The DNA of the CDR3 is TGTGCCAGCAGTTTAGCGGGGGGGCCTCGGAAAAACATTCAGTACTTC.

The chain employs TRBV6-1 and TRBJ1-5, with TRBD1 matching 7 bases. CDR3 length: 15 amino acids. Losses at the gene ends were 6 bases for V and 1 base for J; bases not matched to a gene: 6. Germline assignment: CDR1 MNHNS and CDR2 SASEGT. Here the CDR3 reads CASRGQELSNQPQHF. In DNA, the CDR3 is TGTGCCAGCAGAGGACAGGAATTAAGCAATCAGCCCCAGCATTTT.

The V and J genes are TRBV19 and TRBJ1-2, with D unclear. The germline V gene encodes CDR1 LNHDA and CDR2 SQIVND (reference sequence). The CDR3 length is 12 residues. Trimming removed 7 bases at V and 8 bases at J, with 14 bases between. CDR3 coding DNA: TGTGCCAGTAATCGGCGGGGTGGCGGCTACACCTTC. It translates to CASNRRGGGYTF. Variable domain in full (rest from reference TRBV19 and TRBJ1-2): DGGITQSPKYLFRKEGQNVTLSCEQNLNHDAMYWYRQDPGQGLRLIYYSQIVNDFQKGDIAEGYSVSREKKESFPLTVTSAQKNPTAFYLCASNRRGGGYTFGSGTRLTVV.

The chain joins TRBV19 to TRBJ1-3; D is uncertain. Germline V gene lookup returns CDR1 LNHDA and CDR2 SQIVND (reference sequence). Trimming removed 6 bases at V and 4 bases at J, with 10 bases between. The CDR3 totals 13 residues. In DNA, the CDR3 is TGTGCCAGTAGGCGGGCCGTGGGAAACACCATATATTTT. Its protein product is CASRRAVGNTIYF. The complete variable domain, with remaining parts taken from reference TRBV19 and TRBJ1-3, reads DGGITQSPKYLFRKEGQNVTLSCEQNLNHDAMYWYRQDPGQGLRLIYYSQIVNDFQKGDIAEGYSVSREKKESFPLTVTSAQKNPTAFYLCASRRAVGNTIYFGEGSWLTVV.

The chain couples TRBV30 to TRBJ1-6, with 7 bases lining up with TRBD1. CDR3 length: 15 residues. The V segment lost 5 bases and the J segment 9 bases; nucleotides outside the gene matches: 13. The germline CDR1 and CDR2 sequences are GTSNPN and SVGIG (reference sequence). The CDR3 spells CAWDDRVDFSSPLHF. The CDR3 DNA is TGTGCCTGGGATGACAGGGTTGATTTCAGTTCACCCCTCCACTTT.

The CDR3 loop reads CASSLSLSGEKLFF. The DNA of the CDR3 is TGTGCCAGCAGTTTAAGTCTCAGCGGGGAAAAACTGTTTTTT. The chain links TRBV27 to TRBJ1-4; D remains unclear. This CDR3 contains 14 residues. The V end was cut by 2 bases, the J end by 8 bases, with 12 bases between. Germline values: CDR1 MNHEY, CDR2 SMNVEV (reference sequence).

Here the CDR3 DNA reads TGTGCCAGCAGCTTAGGACTGCCTATGGGACTACTTAACTACGAGCAGTACTTC. Translated, it gives CASSLGLPMGLLNYEQYF. The chain links TRBV11-2 to TRBJ2-7; TRBD2 matches at 7 bases. CDR3 size: 18 residues. The germline V gene has CDR1 SGHAT and CDR2 FQNNGV. With 1 base clipped from V and 3 bases from J, the junction kept 15 bases outside the gene matches.